A selection of T cell receptor beta chains follows, all from one sample in a study of cytomegalovirus exposure and HLA in healthy donors. Generated by immunoSEQ multiplex PCR, the TCRdb table keeps only in-frame clones and is missing some. The sample includes just under 95,000 clones, 81% seen only once; the top ten take roughly 1.2%. The sample taken for sequencing was PBMCs. Receptors were obtained from a girl aged 2 to 10 in good health and CMV-seropositive. Each CDR3 is given without its conserved first and last residue. Size values are once, few and many counts, or a class for expanded clones, and some rows have none.

clone_size j_call v_call cdr3_aa
. TRBJ2-7 TRBV18 ASSPSLAGLDEQY
. TRBJ1-5 TRBV30 AWSVTGNQPQH
. TRBJ1-2 TRBV18 ASSPPLAVTNYGYT
. TRBJ1-1 TRBV16 ASSPGTAMNTEAF
. TRBJ2-1 TRBV18 ASSPLAGMTWEQF
. TRBJ1-1 TRBV30 ACPRQGIGTEAF
. TRBJ2-7 TRBV30 AWSVGLAGTSYEQY
. TRBJ1-5 TRBV4-2 ASSQDLRSTVNQPQH
. TRBJ1-1 TRBV6-5 ASSYNSHTEAF
. TRBJ2-1 TRBV9 ASSALAALNNEQF
. TRBJ2-7 TRBV5-1 ASSQQGQGSYEQY
. TRBJ2-2 TRBV30 ACQVGDRDPGELF
. TRBJ2-7 TRBV28 ASSNGLAGVEEQY
. TRBJ2-7 TRBV21-1 ASNTGPGVHEQY
. TRBJ2-7 TRBV7-2 ASSTGLAGAGEQY
. TRBJ1-1 TRBV28 ASGTGNTEAF
. TRBJ2-7 TRBV7-8 ASSLRGDSSYEQY
. TRBJ2-2 TRBV29-1 SGRTSNTGELF
. TRBJ2-1 TRBV4-1 ASSHGTIVGQFYNEQF
. TRBJ1-5 TRBV27 ASSLRGQPQH
. TRBJ1-1 TRBV4-1 ASSQDRVGSDTEAF
. TRBJ2-7 TRBV4-2 ASSQGSTSEQY
. TRBJ2-2 TRBV28 ASKEGRVGELF
few TRBJ2-2 TRBV19 ASSIPVNTGELF
. TRBJ1-1 TRBV10-3 AISDTLNTEAF
. TRBJ1-4 TRBV4-1 ASSRTREEKLF
few TRBJ2-7 TRBV7-2 ASSPRTYEQY
few TRBJ1-5 TRBV28 ASRRDRVGNQPQH
. TRBJ1-3 TRBV9 ASSARTGPSDTIY
. TRBJ1-5 TRBV27 ASSLSGMTGGQPQH
. TRBJ1-2 TRBV29-1 SADTGGNIYGYT
. TRBJ1-1 TRBV19 ASSSGGEIQAAEAF
once TRBJ2-2 TRBV7-2 ASSGRAPGELF
. TRBJ2-7 TRBV7-9 ASSLVRAGSYEQY
. TRBJ2-7 TRBV7-2 ASSLALGYEQY
. TRBJ2-7 TRBV5-6 ASSLPGGNWYEQY
. TRBJ2-2 TRBV30 AWSPGQGNTGELF
once TRBJ2-5 TRBV11-3 ASSLGQQETQY
. TRBJ2-7 TRBV7-9 ASSLGLLLRDRDHEQY
. TRBJ2-7 TRBV6-1 ASRLAGMGEQY
. TRBJ2-1 TRBV7-2 ASSWGLAGAREQF
. TRBJ2-1 TRBV7-4 ASSLFWRVHSYNEQF
. TRBJ2-5 TRBV5-1 ASSLSQGRVWETQY
. TRBJ2-3 TRBV6-4 ASSEGGGGADTQY
. TRBJ2-3 TRBV9 ASSVGEGDTDTQY
. TRBJ2-7 TRBV5-1 ASSGRGTVLTYEQY
. TRBJ2-1 TRBV7-2 ASTRGGSSGEQF
. TRBJ2-7 TRBV30 AWRGQGSMAEQY
. TRBJ2-7 TRBV25-1 ASSESRGRIFDEQY
. TRBJ1-1 TRBV9 ASSPAGMNTEAF
few TRBJ1-5 TRBV2 ASSPQGLTNQPQH
. TRBJ2-7 TRBV4-3 ASSQDWEGSVEQY
. TRBJ2-1 TRBV19 ASSARDRTYNEQF
. TRBJ2-7 TRBV5-8 ASSFGQGVYEQY
. TRBJ2-3 TRBV9 ASSDPGQRFSTDTQY
. TRBJ2-3 TRBV15 ATSGGTGTDTQY